This T cell receptor (beta chain) was captured in a study of T cell changes during pregnancy in multiple sclerosis. TCRdb's copy holds only in-frame clones and misses some; the assay was immunoSEQ multiplex PCR. The sample comprises around 100,000 clones, more than 85% of which are singletons, and approximately 1.4% rests with the top ten. This clonotype originated in a female donor with multiple sclerosis, enrolled in a pregnancy study. Sequenced material: peripheral blood, taken in the third trimester of pregnancy.

The DNA for the CDR3 is TGTGCCAGCAGCCCCCCGGGGGGCGCTCATGAAAAACTGTTTTTT. Its protein is CASSPPGGAHEKLFF. The rearrangement uses TRBV13 and TRBJ1-4, with D possibly TRBD1 on 6 matching bases. V dropped 5 bases and J dropped 6 bases, with 16 bases sitting between them. The CDR3 has 15 amino acids. Germline CDR1 and CDR2: PRHDT and FYEKMQ (reference sequence).